This passage covers 10 T cell receptor beta chains from one sample sequenced in a study of T cell changes during pregnancy in multiple sclerosis. The assay was immunoSEQ multiplex PCR, and TCRdb's table has in-frame clones only and misses some. The profile shows tens of thousands of clones, approximately 92% of them singletons. This specimen consisted of CD4+ T cells from peripheral blood mononuclear cells, obtained in the third trimester of pregnancy. These receptors came from a female donor with multiple sclerosis, enrolled in a pregnancy study.

This clone was recorded a few times. CDR3 in DNA: TGTGCCTGGAGCAAGAGGACACGCACAGATACGCAGTATTTT. Protein sequence: CAWSKRTRTDTQYF. This chain joins TRBV30 and TRBJ2-3, with D possibly being TRBD1 (5 bases). Germline CDR1 and CDR2: GTSNPN and SVGIG (reference sequence). Trimming stripped 3 bases from V and 1 base from J, with 11 bases between. The CDR3 extends over 14 amino acids.

The V and J genes are TRBV19 and TRBJ2-3; TRBD2 matches 10 bases. CDR1 and CDR2 from the germline V gene are LNHDA and SQIVND (reference sequence). This CDR3 has 13 residues. V was pared by 7 bases and J by 6 bases, with 4 bases of the junction left unmatched. The CDR3 DNA sequence: TGTGCCAGTAAGGAAGCGGGAGGGGATACGCAGTATTTT. It yields the protein CASKEAGGDTQYF.

The chain is built from TRBV2 and TRBJ1-4, with 10 bases identical to TRBD1. Germline loops: CDR1 SNHLY, CDR2 FYNNEI. Unmatched junction bases numbered 9, after V lost 6 bases and J lost 8 bases. This CDR3 is built from 15 residues. CDR3 region: CASSRRDRGREKLFF. The CDR3 DNA is TGTGCCAGCAGCCGAAGAGACAGGGGGCGCGAAAAACTGTTTTTT.

This clone was observed a single time. The chain has TRBV27 and TRBJ2-1; maybe TRBD2 (5 bases). CDR1 MNHEY and CDR2 SMNVEV come from the germline V gene (reference sequence). This CDR3 is built from 12 residues. The V end lost 3 bases, the J end lost 9 bases, and 9 bases lay between the germline ends. The DNA for the CDR3 is TGTGCCAGCAGTTTTGTACGGGGTGAGCAGTTCTTC. Translating gives CASSFVRGEQFF.

The genes are TRBV27 and TRBJ2-1, with D uncertain. The germline V and J ends were trimmed by 3 bases and 7 bases, with 16 bases remaining between them. This CDR3 region has 15 residues. Germline CDR1 and CDR2: MNHEY and SMNVEV (reference sequence). CDR3 nucleotide sequence: TGTGCCAGCAGTTTTAGACTCGCGGTGGCAAATGAGCAGTTCTTC. Amino acids: CASSFRLAVANEQFF.

The chain uses TRBV27 and TRBJ2-1; 10 nucleotides match TRBD2. CDR3 length equals 15 residues. Trimming at V came to 6 bases and at J to 2 bases, leaving 4 bases not matched to a gene. Germline CDR1 and CDR2: MNHEY and SMNVEV (reference sequence). The DNA of the CDR3 is TGTGCCAGCAGGGTACTAGCGGGGCCCTACAATGAGCAGTTCTTC. Amino acids: CASRVLAGPYNEQFF.

The V gene is TRBV19, the J gene TRBJ2-2; TRBD1 agrees at 9 bases. The trim removed 4 bases at V and 6 bases at J, leaving 12 bases unmatched. Germline values: CDR1 LNHDA, CDR2 SQIVND (reference sequence). The CDR3 spans 17 residues. CDR3 region: CASSNPLGTGTPGELFF. The CDR3 coding sequence is TGTGCCAGTAGTAACCCGCTCGGGACAGGGACCCCCGGGGAGCTGTTTTTT.

The rearrangement uses TRBV10-1 and TRBJ2-2; the D gene is possibly TRBD2 (5 bases). Germline values: CDR1 WNHNN, CDR2 SYGVQD (reference sequence). V lost 6 bases to trimming and J lost 0 bases, with 20 bases between them. The CDR3 covers 18 residues. CDR3 sequence reads: CASRGRRTPPTNTGELFF. In nucleotides, the CDR3 is TGCGCCAGCAGAGGGAGAAGGACTCCCCCCACGAACACCGGGGAGCTGTTTTTT.

This chain links TRBV6-5 with TRBJ1-1; the match to TRBD1 covers 7 bases. The CDR3 totals 15 residues. Germline trimming cut 2 bases from V and 1 base from J; bases unmatched to any gene: 4. CDR1 is MNHEY and CDR2 is SVGAGI in the germline V gene. The CDR3 DNA is TGTGCCAGCAGTTACCCCGGACAGGCGAACACTGAAGCTTTCTTT. This translates into CASSYPGQANTEAFF.

V usage is TRBV5-5 and J usage is TRBJ1-1, with unresolved D. V was trimmed by 6 bases and J by 0 bases, leaving 18 bases between them. Per the germline V gene, CDR1 is SGHKS and CDR2 is YYEKEE (reference sequence). This CDR3 spans 16 amino acids. Written as DNA, the CDR3 is TGTGCCAGCACCCTATTCGGGGTGGTCATGAACACTGAAGCTTTCTTT. It encodes CASTLFGVVMNTEAFF. The full variable domain, its missing parts supplied by reference TRBV5-5 and TRBJ1-1, is DAGVTQSPTHLIKTRGQQVTLRCSPISGHKSVSWYQQVLGQGPQFIFQYYEKEERGRGNFPDRFSARQFPNYSSELNVNALLLGDSALYLCASTLFGVVMNTEAFFGQGTRLTVV.